The TCR beta chain described here comes from a study of cytomegalovirus exposure and HLA in healthy donors. PCR used 60 Vbeta primers and 13 Jbeta primers. TCRdb's copy holds only in-frame clones and misses some; the assay was immunoSEQ multiplex PCR. This sample carries some 180,000 clones, 82% of them seen once, and the ten largest clones take 1.5% to 1.9%. Germline trimming cut 4 bases from V and 5 bases from J; bases unmatched to any gene: 8. The germline CDR1 and CDR2 sequences are SGHVS and FNYEAQ. CDR3 size: 15 residues. This receptor was identified in a man aged 40-50 years in good health and CMV-seronegative. The chain is built from TRBV7-6 and TRBJ1-1; 9 bases are a match to TRBD1. The sequencing sample was made of PBMCs. The DNA of the CDR3 is TGTGCCAGCAGCTCAAACAGGGGGCATGTGACTGAAGCTTTCTTT. Residues: CASSSNRGHVTEAFF.